This is a list of T cell receptor beta chains from one sample in a study of blood T cell repertoires in COVID-19. Only in-frame clones appear in the TCRdb table, and some are missing; sequencing was by immunoSEQ multiplex PCR. The sample has about 52,000 clones, 85% seen once. Sequenced input: peripheral blood. These receptors came from a human donor in a cohort sampled during active COVID-19. Each CDR3 is given with its conserved first and last residue. D genes are given only for firm matches. Some rows have no size entry. The others give once, few or many, or a class for an expanded clone.

CDR3nt	CDR3aa	len	v_gene	j_gene	abundance	d_gene
TGTGCCAGCAGGAACTTTCGGGGGACAGGGGTTGGCAATGAGCAGTTCTTC	CASRNFRGTGVGNEQFF	17	TRBV2	TRBJ2-1	NA	TRBD1
TGTGCCAGCAGCGTAGTGGGGATAGGGGGTTATGGCTACACCTTC	CASSVVGIGGYGYTF	15	TRBV9	TRBJ1-2	NA	NA
TGTGCCAGCAGTACCCCGCGGGCAGGGGACCACGAGCAGTACTTC	CASSTPRAGDHEQYF	15	TRBV6-2/TRBV6-3	TRBJ2-7	NA	NA
TGTGCCAGCAGTTTATCGGGGGGGAACACTGAAGCTTTCTTT	CASSLSGGNTEAFF	14	TRBV27	TRBJ1-1	once	NA
TGTGCCAGCAGCGTAGTGGGCAGGGGAGGGGAGCAGTACTTC	CASSVVGRGGEQYF	14	TRBV9	TRBJ2-7	NA	NA
TGTGCCAGCAGCGCAACCCCGACAGTTGAAGCTTTCTTT	CASSATPTVEAFF	13	TRBV9	TRBJ1-1	NA	NA
TGCGCCAGCAGCGGGGCGTCTAGCGGGGGATACAATGAGCAGTTCTTC	CASSGASSGGYNEQFF	16	TRBV5-1	TRBJ2-1	NA	TRBD2
TGTGCCACCTCAACAGGGTTTCCGGAAAAACTGTTTTTT	CATSTGFPEKLFF	13	TRBV27	TRBJ1-4	NA	NA
TGTGCCAGCAGTGAAGCGTTAGGAGGGAATGGCTACACCTTC	CASSEALGGNGYTF	14	TRBV2	TRBJ1-2	NA	NA
TGTGCCACCAGCAGAGGCAGGGGTGACAATCAGCCCCAGCATTTT	CATSRGRGDNQPQHF	15	TRBV15	TRBJ1-5	NA	NA
TGTGCCAGCTCACACGGGCACGGACAGGGGGCTGGAGAGACCCAGTACTTC	CASSHGHGQGAGETQYF	17	TRBV18	TRBJ2-5	few	TRBD1
TGTGCCAGCAGTGAAAACCGGGGTGGTCAGCCCCAGCATTTT	CASSENRGGQPQHF	14	TRBV6-1	TRBJ1-5	NA	NA
TGTGCCAGCTCACGAAATTCCCCAGGGGGAGCCACTGAAGCTTTCTTT	CASSRNSPGGATEAFF	16	TRBV18	TRBJ1-1	NA	TRBD1
TGCGCCAGCTCGGGACAAGCGAACACCGGGGAGCTGTTTTTT	CASSGQANTGELFF	14	TRBV5-1	TRBJ2-2	NA	NA
TGTGCCAGCGCTTCAGGGAAATCCTACGAGCAGTACTTC	CASASGKSYEQYF	13	TRBV18	TRBJ2-7	NA	NA
TGTGCCAGCAGCCAAGATGCGGGGGGCTTGAACACTGAAGCTTTCTTT	CASSQDAGGLNTEAFF	16	TRBV3-1/TRBV3-2	TRBJ1-1	NA	NA
TGTGCCAGCAGTTACCCTCCTGAGCGGGCGCGGACGTACAATGAGCAGTTCTTC	CASSYPPERARTYNEQFF	18	TRBV6-2/TRBV6-3	TRBJ2-1	NA	NA
TGTGCCAGCAGTACACCGGGACTAGTCTCAGATACGCAGTATTTT	CASSTPGLVSDTQYF	15	TRBV6-2/TRBV6-3	TRBJ2-3	few	TRBD2
TGTGCCAGCAGCGGCGTAGGAGACCGCGGCGGTGAGCAGTTCTTC	CASSGVGDRGGEQFF	15	TRBV5-5	TRBJ2-1	NA	NA
TGTGCCAGCGGCGCATGGGGCGGCGACGAGCAGTACTTC	CASGAWGGDEQYF	13	TRBV6-5	TRBJ2-7	NA	NA
TGTGCCAGCAGGCATCTCCTAGCGGGAGGGCCGGGGTGGACAGATACGCAGTATTTT	CASRHLLAGGPGWTDTQYF	19	TRBV7-2	TRBJ2-3	NA	TRBD2
TGCGCCAGCAGCGCCTTGAGTTTCTCTGGGGCCAACGTCCTGACTTTC	CASSALSFSGANVLTF	16	TRBV5-1	TRBJ2-6	NA	NA
TGTGCCAGTAGTATCGGCAGGGGAGCTTTCTTT	CASSIGRGAFF	11	TRBV19	TRBJ1-1	once	NA
TGTGCCAGCAGTTATCCGGGGTATTCAGATACGCAGTATTTT	CASSYPGYSDTQYF	14	TRBV6-6	TRBJ2-3	once	NA
TGTGCCATCAGGACCGGGACAGTGAACACTGAAGCTTTCTTT	CAIRTGTVNTEAFF	14	TRBV10-3	TRBJ1-1	NA	TRBD1
TGTGCCAGCAGCGACTGGAACACTGAAGCTTTCTTT	CASSDWNTEAFF	12	TRBV6-6	TRBJ1-1	NA	NA
TGCAGTGCTAGTGGTGGGACTAGCGGAACAGATACGCAGTATTTT	CSASGGTSGTDTQYF	15	TRBV20-1	TRBJ2-3	once	TRBD2
TGCGCCAGCAGCTCGAACCCGGGACTAGCGGGAGAATACGAGCAGTACTTC	CASSSNPGLAGEYEQYF	17	TRBV5-1	TRBJ2-7	NA	TRBD2
TGTGCCAGCAGTGCCGTAATGAGTGGAAACACCATATATTTT	CASSAVMSGNTIYF	14	TRBV2	TRBJ1-3	NA	NA
TGTGCCAGCTCACCCCCTCAGTCGCAGAACACTGAAGCTTTCTTT	CASSPPQSQNTEAFF	15	TRBV18	TRBJ1-1	NA	NA
TGTGCCAGCTCACCAGGGGCGGCTAATGAAAAACTGTTTTTT	CASSPGAANEKLFF	14	TRBV18	TRBJ1-4	NA	NA
TGTGCCAGTAGTAGGACAGGGGCTACCCCCGGGGAGCTGTTTTTT	CASSRTGATPGELFF	15	TRBV19	TRBJ2-2	once	TRBD1
TGTGCCAGCAGCCAACTGAGGGACAGCCATAACACTGAAGCTTTCTTT	CASSQLRDSHNTEAFF	16	TRBV4-2	TRBJ1-1	NA	TRBD1
TGTGCCAGCAGTCTTCAGGGCTACGAGCAGTACTTC	CASSLQGYEQYF	12	TRBV28	TRBJ2-7	NA	NA
TGTGCCACCAGCAATCCCAGGGGGTCCTACGAGCAGTACTTC	CATSNPRGSYEQYF	14	TRBV15	TRBJ2-7	NA	TRBD1
TGCAGTGCTAGGGGGGGTGAGCAGTTCTTC	CSARGGEQFF	10	TRBV20-1	TRBJ2-1	NA	NA
TGTGCCAGCAGTTTCTCAAGACAGGGGCCAGAGGGGCAGTATTTT	CASSFSRQGPEGQYF	15	TRBV6-2/TRBV6-3	TRBJ2-3	NA	TRBD1
TGTGCCAGCAGTAGGGGGCCGACCGGAAACACCATATATTTT	CASSRGPTGNTIYF	14	TRBV6-5	TRBJ1-3	NA	TRBD1
TGTGCCAGCTCACCCGCAGGGGCAGATACGCAGTATTTT	CASSPAGADTQYF	13	TRBV18	TRBJ2-3	once	NA
TGTGCCAGCGCCTCAGGGGTCAATCAGCCCCAGCATTTT	CASASGVNQPQHF	13	TRBV28	TRBJ1-5	NA	NA
TGTGCTAGTGGTTTGTTCCCGGGACAGCGAGGCCTTTACAATGAGCAGTTCTTC	CASGLFPGQRGLYNEQFF	18	TRBV12-5	TRBJ2-1	NA	TRBD1
TGTGCCAGCAGTTACGAGGCAGTGAACACTGAAGCTTTCTTT	CASSYEAVNTEAFF	14	TRBV6-5	TRBJ1-1	NA	NA
TGTGCCAGCTCACCAATGGCCCCCGGGGAGCTGTTTTTT	CASSPMAPGELFF	13	TRBV18	TRBJ2-2	once	NA